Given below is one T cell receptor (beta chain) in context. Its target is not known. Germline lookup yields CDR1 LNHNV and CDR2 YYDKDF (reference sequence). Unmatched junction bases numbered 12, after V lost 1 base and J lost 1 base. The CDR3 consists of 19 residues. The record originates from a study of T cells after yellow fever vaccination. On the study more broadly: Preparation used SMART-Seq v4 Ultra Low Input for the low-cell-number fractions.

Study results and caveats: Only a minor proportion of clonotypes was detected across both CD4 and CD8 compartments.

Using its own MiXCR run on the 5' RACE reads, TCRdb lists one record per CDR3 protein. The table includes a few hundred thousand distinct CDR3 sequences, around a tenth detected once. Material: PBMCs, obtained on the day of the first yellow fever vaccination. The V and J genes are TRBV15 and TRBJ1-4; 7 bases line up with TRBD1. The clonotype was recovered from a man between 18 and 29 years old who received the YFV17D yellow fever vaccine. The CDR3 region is CATSRGPRGLLETNEKLFF. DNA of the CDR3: TGTGCCACCAGCAGAGGCCCGAGGGGGCTCCTAGAAACTAATGAAAAACTGTTTTTT.